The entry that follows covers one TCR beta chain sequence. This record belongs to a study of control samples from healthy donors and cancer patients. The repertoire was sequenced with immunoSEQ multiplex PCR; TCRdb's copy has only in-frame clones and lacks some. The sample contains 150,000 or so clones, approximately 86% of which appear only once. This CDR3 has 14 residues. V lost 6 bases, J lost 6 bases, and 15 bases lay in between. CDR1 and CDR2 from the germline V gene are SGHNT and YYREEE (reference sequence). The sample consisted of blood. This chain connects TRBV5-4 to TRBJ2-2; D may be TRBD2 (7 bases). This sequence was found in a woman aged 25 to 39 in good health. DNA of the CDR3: TGTGCCAGCACCGATAGGGGGGGTTCCGGGGAGCTGTTTTTT. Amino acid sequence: CASTDRGGSGELFF.